The sequence of this T cell receptor beta chain was determined in a study of human T cells and chemical hapten exposure. This clonotype has a count of ten or more. Its antigen remains unidentified. Noted time point: pre-sensitization, week 0. The treatment was: therapeutic diphenylcyclopropenone sensitization with weekly scalp DPC. General study results and limits: Large CDR3 similarity clusters arose significantly more often from expanded TCRs than from controls.

In TCRdb, the RACE reads were re-called with MiXCR into one record per CDR3 protein. The sample records 200,000 to 300,000 distinct CDR3 sequences, over 8% being singletons. CDR1 SGHTA and CDR2 FQGNSA come from the germline V gene. The CDR3 loop spans 15 amino acids. Trimming removed 0 bases from V and 4 bases from J; junction bases left unmatched: 3. Sequenced here: whole blood, sampled in connection with sensitization to the hapten diphenylcyclopropenone (DPC). This chain links TRBV7-2 with TRBJ2-1; 7 bases are a match to TRBD2. This receptor was identified in a woman in her forties with alopecia areata. Some clones in this sample may be carry-over from other donors' samples. The CDR3 DNA reads as TGTGCCAGCAGCTTAGCTAGCGGGCCATACAATGAGCAGTTCTTC. Translation gives CASSLASGPYNEQFF.